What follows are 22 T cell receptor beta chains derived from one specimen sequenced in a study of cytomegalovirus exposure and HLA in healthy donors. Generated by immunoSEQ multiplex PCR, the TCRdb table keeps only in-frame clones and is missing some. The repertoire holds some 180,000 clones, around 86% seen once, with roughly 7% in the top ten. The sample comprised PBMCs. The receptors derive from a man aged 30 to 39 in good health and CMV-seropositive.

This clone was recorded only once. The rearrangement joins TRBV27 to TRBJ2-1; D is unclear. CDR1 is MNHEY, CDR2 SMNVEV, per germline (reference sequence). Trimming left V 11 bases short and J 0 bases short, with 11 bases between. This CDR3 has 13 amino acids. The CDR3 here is CAASLGSYNEQFF. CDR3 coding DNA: TGTGCCGCAAGTTTGGGCTCCTACAATGAGCAGTTCTTC.

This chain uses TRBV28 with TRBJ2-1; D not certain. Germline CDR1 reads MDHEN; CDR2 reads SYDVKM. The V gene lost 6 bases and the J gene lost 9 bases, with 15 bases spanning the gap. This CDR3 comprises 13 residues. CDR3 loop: CASSSRAFPEQFF. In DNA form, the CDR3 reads TGTGCCAGCAGCTCACGGGCCTTTCCTGAGCAGTTCTTC.

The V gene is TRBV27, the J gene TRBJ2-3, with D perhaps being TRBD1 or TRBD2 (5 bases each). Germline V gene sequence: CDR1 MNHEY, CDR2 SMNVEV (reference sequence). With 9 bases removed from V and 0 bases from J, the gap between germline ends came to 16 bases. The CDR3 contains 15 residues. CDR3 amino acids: CASTVGGYSTDTQYF. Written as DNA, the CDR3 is TGTGCCAGTACGGTTGGGGGTTATAGCACAGATACGCAGTATTTT.

The CDR3 loop is CASSLPGTGAYGYTF. The DNA for the CDR3 is TGTGCCAGCAGCTTACCCGGGACAGGGGCTTATGGCTACACCTTC. The V gene is TRBV5-6, the J gene TRBJ1-2, with 10 bases lining up with TRBD1. CDR1 and CDR2 (germline): SGHDT, YYEEEE. V gave up 2 bases and J gave up 5 bases; unmatched junction bases: 6. This CDR3 spans 15 amino acids.

This chain's CDR3 is CASSYSGPGRDSPLHF. The CDR3 region has the DNA TGTGCCAGCAGTTACTCGGGCCCAGGGCGGGATTCACCCCTCCACTTT. The chain recombines TRBV6-5 with TRBJ1-6; a possible D gene is TRBD1 (5 bases). The CDR3 runs to 16 residues. Between the trimmed V and J ends, which lost 0 bases and 8 bases, there was a span of 14 bases. CDR1 and CDR2 from the germline V gene are MNHEY and SVGAGI.

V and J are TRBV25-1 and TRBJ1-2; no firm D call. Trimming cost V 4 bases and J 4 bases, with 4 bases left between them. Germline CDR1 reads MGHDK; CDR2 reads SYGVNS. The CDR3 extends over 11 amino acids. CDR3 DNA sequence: TGTGCCAGCAGTGGGGGCTATGGCTACACCTTC. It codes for CASSGGYGYTF.

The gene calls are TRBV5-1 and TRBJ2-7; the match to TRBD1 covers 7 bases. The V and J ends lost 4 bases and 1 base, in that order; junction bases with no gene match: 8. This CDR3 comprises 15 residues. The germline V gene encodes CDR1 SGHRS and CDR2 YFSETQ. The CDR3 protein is CASSPMDRLSYEQYF. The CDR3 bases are TGCGCCAGCAGCCCAATGGACAGGCTTTCCTACGAGCAGTACTTC. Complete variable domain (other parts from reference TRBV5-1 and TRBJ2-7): KAGVTQTPRYLIKTRGQQVTLSCSPISGHRSVSWYQQTPGQGLQFLFEYFSETQRNKGNFPGRFSGRQFSNSRSEMNVSTLELGDSALYLCASSPMDRLSYEQYFGPGTRLTVT.

The CDR3 sequence: CASRSVRWNGELFF. The CDR3 DNA sequence: TGTGCCAGCAGGTCAGTTCGGTGGAACGGGGAGCTGTTTTTT. The chain recombines TRBV28 with TRBJ2-2; D gene unclear. Germline V lookup: CDR1 MDHEN, CDR2 SYDVKM. The CDR3 length is 14 residues. The V end lost 6 bases, the J end lost 7 bases, and 15 bases lay between the germline ends.

The CDR3, as DNA: TGTGCCAGCTCAGCAGGGCCCAACACTGAAGCTTTCTTT. This gives the protein CASSAGPNTEAFF. This chain joins TRBV18 and TRBJ1-1; D possibly corresponds to TRBD1 (5 bases). The V and J ends lost 5 bases and 2 bases respectively, with 9 bases between them. Per germline, CDR1 KGHSH and CDR2 LQKENI. The CDR3 sequence is 13 residues long.

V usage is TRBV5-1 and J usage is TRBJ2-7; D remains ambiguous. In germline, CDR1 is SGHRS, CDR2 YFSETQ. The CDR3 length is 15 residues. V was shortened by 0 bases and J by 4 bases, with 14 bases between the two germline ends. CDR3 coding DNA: TGCGCCAGCAGCTTGGACTTTGGACCAGTTTACGAGCAGTACTTC. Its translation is CASSLDFGPVYEQYF.

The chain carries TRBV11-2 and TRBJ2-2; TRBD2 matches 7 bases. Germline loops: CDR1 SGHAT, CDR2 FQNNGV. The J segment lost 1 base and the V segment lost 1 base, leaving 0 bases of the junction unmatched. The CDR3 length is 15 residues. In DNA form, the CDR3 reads TGTGCCAGCAGCTTAGCGGGGGGGAACACCGGGGAGCTGTTTTTT. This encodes CASSLAGGNTGELFF.

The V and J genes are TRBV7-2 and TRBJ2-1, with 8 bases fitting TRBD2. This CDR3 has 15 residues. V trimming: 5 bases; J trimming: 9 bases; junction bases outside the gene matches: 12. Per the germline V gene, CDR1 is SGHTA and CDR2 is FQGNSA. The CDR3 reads CASSPRSGTRGEQFF. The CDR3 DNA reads TGTGCCAGCAGCCCCCGGTCCGGGACTAGAGGTGAGCAGTTCTTC.

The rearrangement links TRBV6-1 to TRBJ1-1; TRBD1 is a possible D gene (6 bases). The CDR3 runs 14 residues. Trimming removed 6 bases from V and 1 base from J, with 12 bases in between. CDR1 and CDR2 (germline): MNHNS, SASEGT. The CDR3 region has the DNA TGTGCCAGCAGACGGGGGCAAAGGAACACTGAAGCTTTCTTT. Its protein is CASRRGQRNTEAFF.

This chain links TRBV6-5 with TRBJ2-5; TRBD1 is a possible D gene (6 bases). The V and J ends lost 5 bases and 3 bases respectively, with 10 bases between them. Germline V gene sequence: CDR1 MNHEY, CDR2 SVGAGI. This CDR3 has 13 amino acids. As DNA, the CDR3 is TGTGCCAGCAGTCGGACAGTCAAAGAGACCCAGTACTTC. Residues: CASSRTVKETQYF.

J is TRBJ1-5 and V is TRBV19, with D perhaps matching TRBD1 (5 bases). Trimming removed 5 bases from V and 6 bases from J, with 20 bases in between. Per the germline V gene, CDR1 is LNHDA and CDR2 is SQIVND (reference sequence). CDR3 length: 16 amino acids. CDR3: CASSLQQAGGSQPQHF. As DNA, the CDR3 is TGTGCCAGTAGTTTACAACAGGCGGGCGGGAGTCAGCCCCAGCATTTT.

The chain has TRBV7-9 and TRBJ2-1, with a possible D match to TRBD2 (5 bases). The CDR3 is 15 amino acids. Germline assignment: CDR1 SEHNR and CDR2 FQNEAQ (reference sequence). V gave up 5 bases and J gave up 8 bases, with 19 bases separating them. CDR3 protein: CASSQKIGVTDEQFF. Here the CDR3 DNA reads TGTGCCAGCAGCCAAAAAATCGGGGTCACGGATGAGCAGTTCTTC.

For the CDR3, the DNA is TGTGCCAGCAGCCCAATCCTGGGGGCGGGGGAGCAGTACTTC. Translated, it gives CASSPILGAGEQYF. This chain uses TRBV7-2 with TRBJ2-7, with D possibly being TRBD1 or TRBD2 (6 bases each). The CDR3 has 14 residues. V shed 5 bases and J shed 7 bases, with 18 bases lying between them. Germline V CDR1 and CDR2: SGHTA, FQGNSA.

CDR3 loop: CASSGSTGNGNNEQFF. The CDR3 DNA follows: TGTGCCAGCAGTGGGTCGACGGGAAATGGCAACAATGAGCAGTTCTTC. The gene calls are TRBV2 and TRBJ2-1, with D possibly being TRBD2 (5 bases). CDR3 length equals 16 residues. Germline V gene data show CDR1 as SNHLY and CDR2 as FYNNEI. V was clipped by 4 bases and J by 5 bases, with 18 bases between them.

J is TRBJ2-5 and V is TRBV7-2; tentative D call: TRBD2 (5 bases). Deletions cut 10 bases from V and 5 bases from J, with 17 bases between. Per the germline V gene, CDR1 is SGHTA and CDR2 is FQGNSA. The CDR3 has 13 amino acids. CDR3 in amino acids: CAIGGGPRETQYF. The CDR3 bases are TGTGCCATTGGAGGAGGTCCTCGGGAGACCCAGTACTTC.

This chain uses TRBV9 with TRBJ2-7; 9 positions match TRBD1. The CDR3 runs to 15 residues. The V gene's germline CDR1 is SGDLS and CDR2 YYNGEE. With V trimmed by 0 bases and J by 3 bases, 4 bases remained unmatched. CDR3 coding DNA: TGTGCCAGCAGCGTAGGGGGACAGGGTGGCTACGAGCAGTACTTC. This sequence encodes CASSVGGQGGYEQYF.

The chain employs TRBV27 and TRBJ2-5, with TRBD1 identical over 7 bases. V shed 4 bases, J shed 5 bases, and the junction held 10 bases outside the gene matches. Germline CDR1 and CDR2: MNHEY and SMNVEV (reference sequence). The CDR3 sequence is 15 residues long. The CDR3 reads CASSSLQGRGETQYF. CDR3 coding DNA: TGTGCCAGCAGTTCCCTACAGGGGCGCGGGGAGACCCAGTACTTC.

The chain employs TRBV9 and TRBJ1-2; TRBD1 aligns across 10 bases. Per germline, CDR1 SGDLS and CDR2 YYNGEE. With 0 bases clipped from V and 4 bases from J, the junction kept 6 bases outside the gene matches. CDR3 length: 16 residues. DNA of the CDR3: TGTGCCAGCAGCGTAGAAGGACAGGGGGAGGTCTATGGCTACACCTTC. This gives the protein CASSVEGQGEVYGYTF. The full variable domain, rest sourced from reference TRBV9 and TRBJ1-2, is DSGVTQTPKHLITATGQRVTLRCSPRSGDLSVYWYQQSLDQGLQFLIQYYNGEERAKGNILERFSAQQFPDLHSELNLSSLELGDSALYFCASSVEGQGEVYGYTFGSGTRLTVV.